This T cell receptor beta chain was sequenced in a study of CD4 T cells in relation to SARS-CoV-2 and coronaviruses. CD4+ T cells from unexposed donors were obtained before the COVID-19 pandemic (2011-2018). After less than 11 days of culture, CD4+ T cells were isolated. Sequencing was performed with immunoSEQ multiplex PCR; in TCRdb, only in-frame clones are kept and a portion is missing. Of about 29,000 clones listed, about three quarters are singletons. On this clone: What it recognizes is unknown.

V gave up 0 bases and J gave up 6 bases; unmatched junction bases: 3. CDR1 LGHNT and CDR2 FRNRAP come from the germline V gene. The CDR3 is 14 residues long. Sequenced input: CD4+ T cells from PBMCs, cultured in vitro. The chain carries TRBV12-5 and TRBJ1-1, with 8 positions matching TRBD1. The clonotype comes from a human donor in good health. This CDR3 is CASGLVQGVPEAFF. CDR3 nucleotides: TGTGCTAGTGGTTTGGTACAGGGGGTGCCTGAAGCTTTCTTT.